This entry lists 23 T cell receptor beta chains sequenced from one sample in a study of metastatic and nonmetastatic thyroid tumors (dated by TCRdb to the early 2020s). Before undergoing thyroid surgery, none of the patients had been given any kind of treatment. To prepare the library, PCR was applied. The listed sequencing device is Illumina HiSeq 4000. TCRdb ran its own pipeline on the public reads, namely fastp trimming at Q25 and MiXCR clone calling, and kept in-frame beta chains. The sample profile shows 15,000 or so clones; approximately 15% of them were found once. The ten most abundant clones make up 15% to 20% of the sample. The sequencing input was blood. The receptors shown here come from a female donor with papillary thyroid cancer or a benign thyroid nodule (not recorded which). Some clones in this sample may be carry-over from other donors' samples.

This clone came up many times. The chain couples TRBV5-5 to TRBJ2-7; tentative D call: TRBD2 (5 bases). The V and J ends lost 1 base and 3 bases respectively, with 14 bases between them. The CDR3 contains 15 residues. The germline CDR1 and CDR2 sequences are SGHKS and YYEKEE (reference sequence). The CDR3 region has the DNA TGTGCCAGCAGCTTGTCGGGATCTGTCGTCTACGAGCAGTACTTC. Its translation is CASSLSGSVVYEQYF.

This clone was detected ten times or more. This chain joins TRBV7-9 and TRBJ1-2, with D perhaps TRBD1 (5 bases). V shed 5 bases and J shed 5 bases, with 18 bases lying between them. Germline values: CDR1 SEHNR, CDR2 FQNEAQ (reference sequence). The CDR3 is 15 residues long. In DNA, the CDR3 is TGTGCCAGCAGCCCAAGCCAGGGTTCTTCTTATGGCTACACCTTC. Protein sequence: CASSPSQGSSYGYTF.

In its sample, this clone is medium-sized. DNA of the CDR3: TGTGCCAGCAAAGAGACTAGCGGTAGCTCCTACAATGAGCAGTTCTTC. It encodes CASKETSGSSYNEQFF. The J gene is TRBJ2-1, the V gene TRBV6-1; 9 bases line up with TRBD2. J was trimmed by 0 bases and V by 7 bases; bases with no gene match: 7. Germline V gives CDR1 MNHNS, CDR2 SASEGT. This CDR3 spans 16 amino acids.

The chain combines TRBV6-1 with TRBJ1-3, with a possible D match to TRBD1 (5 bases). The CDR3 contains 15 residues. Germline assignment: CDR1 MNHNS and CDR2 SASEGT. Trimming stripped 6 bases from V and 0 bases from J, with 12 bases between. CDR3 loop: CASRGGDDSGNTIYF. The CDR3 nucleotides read TGTGCCAGCAGGGGGGGGGATGACTCTGGAAACACCATATATTTT.

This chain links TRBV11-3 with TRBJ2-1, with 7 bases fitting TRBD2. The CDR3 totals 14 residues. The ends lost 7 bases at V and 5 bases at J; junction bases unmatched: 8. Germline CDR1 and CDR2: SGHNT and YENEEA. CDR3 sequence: CASNQGLRDNEQFF. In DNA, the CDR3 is TGTGCCAGCAACCAGGGACTAAGAGACAATGAGCAGTTCTTC.

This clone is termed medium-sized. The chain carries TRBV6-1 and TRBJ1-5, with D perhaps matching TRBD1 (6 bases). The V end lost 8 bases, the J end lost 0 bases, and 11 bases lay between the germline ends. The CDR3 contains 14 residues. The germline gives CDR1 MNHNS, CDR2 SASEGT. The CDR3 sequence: CASERGDSNQPQHF. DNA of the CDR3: TGTGCCAGCGAGAGGGGGGATAGCAATCAGCCCCAGCATTTT.

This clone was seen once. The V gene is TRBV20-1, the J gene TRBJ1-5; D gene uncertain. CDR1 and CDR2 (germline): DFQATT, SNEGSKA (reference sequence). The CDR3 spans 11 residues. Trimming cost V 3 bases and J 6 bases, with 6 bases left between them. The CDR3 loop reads CSASRTQPQHF. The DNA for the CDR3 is TGCAGTGCTAGTAGGACTCAGCCCCAGCATTTT.

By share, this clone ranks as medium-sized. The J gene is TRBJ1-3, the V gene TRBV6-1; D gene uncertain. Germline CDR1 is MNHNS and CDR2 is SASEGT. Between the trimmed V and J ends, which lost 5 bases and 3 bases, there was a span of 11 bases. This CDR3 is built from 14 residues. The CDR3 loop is CASSSTGGGNTIYF. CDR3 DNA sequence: TGTGCCAGCAGTTCTACGGGTGGTGGAAACACCATATATTTT.

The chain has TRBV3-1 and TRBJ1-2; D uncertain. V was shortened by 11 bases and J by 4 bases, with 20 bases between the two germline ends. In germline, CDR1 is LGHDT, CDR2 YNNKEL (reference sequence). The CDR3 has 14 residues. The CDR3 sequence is CAVEQSHLSYGYTF. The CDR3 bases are TGTGCCGTGGAACAGTCTCATCTGAGCTATGGCTACACCTTC.

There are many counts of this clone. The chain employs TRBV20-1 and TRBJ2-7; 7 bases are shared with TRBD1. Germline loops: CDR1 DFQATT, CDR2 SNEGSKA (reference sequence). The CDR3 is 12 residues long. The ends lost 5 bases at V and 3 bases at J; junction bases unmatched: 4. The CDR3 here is CSAAWDSYEQYF. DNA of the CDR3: TGCAGTGCTGCCTGGGACAGCTACGAGCAGTACTTC.

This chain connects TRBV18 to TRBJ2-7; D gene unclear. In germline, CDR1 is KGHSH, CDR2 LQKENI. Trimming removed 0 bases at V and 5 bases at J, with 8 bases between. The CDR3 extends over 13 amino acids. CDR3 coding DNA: TGTGCCAGCTCACCACCAGGGAACAACGAGCAGTACTTC. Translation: CASSPPGNNEQYF.

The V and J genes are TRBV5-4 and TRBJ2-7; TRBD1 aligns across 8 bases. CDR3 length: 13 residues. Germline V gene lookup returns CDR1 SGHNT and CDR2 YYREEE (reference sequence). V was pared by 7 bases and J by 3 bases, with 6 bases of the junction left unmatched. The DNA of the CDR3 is TGTGCCAGCTCGTTGGGACAGGTCTACGAGCAGTACTTC. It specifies CASSLGQVYEQYF.

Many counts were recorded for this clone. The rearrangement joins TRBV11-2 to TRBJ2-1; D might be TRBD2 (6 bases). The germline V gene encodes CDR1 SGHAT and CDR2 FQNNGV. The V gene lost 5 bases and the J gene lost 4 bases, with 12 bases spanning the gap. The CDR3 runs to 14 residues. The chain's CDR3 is CASSPGAGYNEQFF. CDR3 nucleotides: TGTGCCAGCAGCCCCGGGGCGGGGTACAATGAGCAGTTCTTC.

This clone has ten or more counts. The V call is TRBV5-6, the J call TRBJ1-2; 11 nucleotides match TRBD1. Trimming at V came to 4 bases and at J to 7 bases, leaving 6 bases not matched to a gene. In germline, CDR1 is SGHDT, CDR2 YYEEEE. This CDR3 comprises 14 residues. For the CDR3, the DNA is TGTGCCAGCAGCACTCGGACAGGGGGCGGTGGCTACACCTTC. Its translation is CASSTRTGGGGYTF.

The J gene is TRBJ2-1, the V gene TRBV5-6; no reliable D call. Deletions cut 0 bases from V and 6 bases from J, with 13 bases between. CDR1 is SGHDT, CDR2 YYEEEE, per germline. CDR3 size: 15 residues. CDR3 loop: CASSLGRRQGNEQFF. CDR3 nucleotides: TGTGCCAGCAGCTTGGGGCGTCGGCAAGGCAATGAGCAGTTCTTC.

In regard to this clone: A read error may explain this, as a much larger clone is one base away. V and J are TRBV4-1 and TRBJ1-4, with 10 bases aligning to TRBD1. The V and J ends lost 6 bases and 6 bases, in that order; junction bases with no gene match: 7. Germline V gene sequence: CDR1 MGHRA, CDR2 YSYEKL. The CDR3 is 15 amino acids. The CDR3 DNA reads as TGCGCCAGCAGGTACGCCGGGACAGGGGATGAAAAACTGTTTTTT. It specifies CASRYAGTGDEKLFF.

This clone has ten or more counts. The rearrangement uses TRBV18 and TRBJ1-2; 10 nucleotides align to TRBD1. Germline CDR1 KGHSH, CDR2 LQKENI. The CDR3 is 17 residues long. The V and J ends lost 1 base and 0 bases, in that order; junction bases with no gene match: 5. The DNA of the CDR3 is TGTGCCAGCTCACCACAGGGGGACAGGGGCACTAACTATGGCTACACCTTC. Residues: CASSPQGDRGTNYGYTF. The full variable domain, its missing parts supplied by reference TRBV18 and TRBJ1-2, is NAGVMQNPRHLVRRRGQEARLRCSPMKGHSHVYWYRQLPEEGLKFMVYLQKENIIDESGMPKERFSAEFPKEGPSILRIQQVVRGDSAAYFCASSPQGDRGTNYGYTFGSGTRLTVV.

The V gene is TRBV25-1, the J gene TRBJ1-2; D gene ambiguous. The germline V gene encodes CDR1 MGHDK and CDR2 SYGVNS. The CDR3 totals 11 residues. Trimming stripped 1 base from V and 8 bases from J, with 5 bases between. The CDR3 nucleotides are TGTGCCAGCAGTGAATCCCTGGGCTACACCTTC. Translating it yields CASSESLGYTF.

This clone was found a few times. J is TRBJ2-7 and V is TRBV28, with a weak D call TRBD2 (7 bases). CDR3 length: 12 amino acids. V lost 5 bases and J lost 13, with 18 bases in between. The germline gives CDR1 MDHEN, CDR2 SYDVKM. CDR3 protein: CASSPQTGLDYF. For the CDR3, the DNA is TGTGCCAGCAGTCCTCAGACAGGACTAGATTACTTC.

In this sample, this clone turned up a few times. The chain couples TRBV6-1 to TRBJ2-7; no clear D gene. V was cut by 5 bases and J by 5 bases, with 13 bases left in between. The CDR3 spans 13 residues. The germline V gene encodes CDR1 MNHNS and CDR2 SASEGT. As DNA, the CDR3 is TGTGCCAGCAGTATAACAACCCGGGACGAGCAGTACTTC. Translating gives CASSITTRDEQYF.

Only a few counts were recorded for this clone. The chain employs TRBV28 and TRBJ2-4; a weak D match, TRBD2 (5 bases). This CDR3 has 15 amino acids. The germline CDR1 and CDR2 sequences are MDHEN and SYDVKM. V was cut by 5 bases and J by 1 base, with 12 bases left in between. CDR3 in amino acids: CASSRRSGAKNIQYF. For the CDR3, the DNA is TGTGCCAGCAGTCGGAGGTCGGGGGCCAAAAACATTCAGTACTTC.

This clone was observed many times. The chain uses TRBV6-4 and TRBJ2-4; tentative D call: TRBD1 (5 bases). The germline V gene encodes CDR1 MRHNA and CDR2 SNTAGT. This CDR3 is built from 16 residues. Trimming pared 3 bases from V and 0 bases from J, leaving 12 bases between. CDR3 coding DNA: TGTGCCAGCAGTGAAGGGGAAATGCTAGCCAAAAACATTCAGTACTTC. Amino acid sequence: CASSEGEMLAKNIQYF.

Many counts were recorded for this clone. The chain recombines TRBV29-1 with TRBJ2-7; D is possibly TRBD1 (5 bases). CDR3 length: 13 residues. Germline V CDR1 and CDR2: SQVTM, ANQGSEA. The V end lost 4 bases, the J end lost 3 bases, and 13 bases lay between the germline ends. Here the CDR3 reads CSVVTGPIYEQYF. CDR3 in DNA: TGCAGCGTTGTTACAGGCCCTATCTACGAGCAGTACTTC.